This T cell receptor beta chain was identified in a study of PD-L1 blockade in urothelial cancer. The V gene end was trimmed by 4 bases and the J gene end by 5 bases; junction bases not matched to a gene: 7. The CDR3 has 15 amino acids. Germline CDR1 and CDR2: LGHNA and YSLEER. Sequencing used immunoSEQ multiplex PCR; TCRdb keeps in-frame clones, though not all of them. The sample has fewer than 45,000 clones, roughly 80% seen once. The TCR was taken from a man aged 65 to 79 with urothelial cancer. The specimen was PBMCs, collected around atezolizumab (anti-PD-L1) treatment. This rearrangement joins TRBV4-3 to TRBJ1-1, with 10 bases aligning to TRBD1. The CDR3 DNA reads as TGCGCCAGCAGCCTTTCCGGGACAGGGGATACTGAAGCTTTCTTT. Protein sequence: CASSLSGTGDTEAFF.